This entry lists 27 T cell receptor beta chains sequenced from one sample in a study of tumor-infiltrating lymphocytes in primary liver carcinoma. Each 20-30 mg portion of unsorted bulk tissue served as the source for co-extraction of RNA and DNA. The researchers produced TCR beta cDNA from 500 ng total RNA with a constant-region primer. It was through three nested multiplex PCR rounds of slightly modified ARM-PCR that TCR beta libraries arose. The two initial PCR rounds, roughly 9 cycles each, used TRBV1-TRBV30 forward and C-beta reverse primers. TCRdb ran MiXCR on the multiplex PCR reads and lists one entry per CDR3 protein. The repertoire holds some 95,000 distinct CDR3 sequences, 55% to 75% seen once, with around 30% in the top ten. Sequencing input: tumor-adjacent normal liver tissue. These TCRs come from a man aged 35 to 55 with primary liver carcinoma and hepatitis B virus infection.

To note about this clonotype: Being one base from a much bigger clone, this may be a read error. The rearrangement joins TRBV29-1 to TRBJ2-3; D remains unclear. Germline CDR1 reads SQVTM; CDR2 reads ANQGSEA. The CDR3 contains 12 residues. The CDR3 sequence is CSVDHPADTHYF. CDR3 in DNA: TGCAGCGTTGATCATCCCGCAGATACGCACTATTTT.

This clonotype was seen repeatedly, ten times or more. CDR3 amino acids: CAWTWDRTNTEAFF. The CDR3, as DNA: TGTGCCTGGACCTGGGACCGAACGAACACTGAAGCTTTCTTT. The rearrangement joins TRBV30 to TRBJ1-1, with a weak D call TRBD1 (5 bases). CDR3 size: 14 residues. Looked up from germline, CDR1 is GTSNPN and CDR2 is SVGIG (reference sequence). V lost 4 bases, J lost 1 base, and 13 bases lay in between. The full variable domain, completed using reference TRBV30 and TRBJ1-1, is SQTIHQWPATLVQPVGSPLSLECTVEGTSNPNLYWYRQAAGRGLQLLFYSVGIGQISSEVPQNLSASRPQDRQFILSSKKLLLSDSGFYLCAWTWDRTNTEAFFGQGTRLTVV.

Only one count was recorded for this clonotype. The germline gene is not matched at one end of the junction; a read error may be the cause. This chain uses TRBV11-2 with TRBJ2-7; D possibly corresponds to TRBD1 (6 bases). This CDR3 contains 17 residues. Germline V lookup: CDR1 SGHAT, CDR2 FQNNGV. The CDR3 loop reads CASSLDAGTPSSYEQYF. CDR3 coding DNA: TGTGCCAGCAGCTTAGACGCCGGGACACCCAGCTCCTACGAGCAATACTTC.

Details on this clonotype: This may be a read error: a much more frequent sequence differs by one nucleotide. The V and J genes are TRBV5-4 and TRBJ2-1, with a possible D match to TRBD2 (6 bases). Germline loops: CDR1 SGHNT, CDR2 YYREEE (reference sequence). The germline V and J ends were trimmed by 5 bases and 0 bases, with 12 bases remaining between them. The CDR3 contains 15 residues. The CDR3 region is CASRRGGSSYNEQFF. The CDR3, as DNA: TGTGCCAGCAGGCGCGGAGGGAGCTCCTACAATGAGCAGTTCTTC.

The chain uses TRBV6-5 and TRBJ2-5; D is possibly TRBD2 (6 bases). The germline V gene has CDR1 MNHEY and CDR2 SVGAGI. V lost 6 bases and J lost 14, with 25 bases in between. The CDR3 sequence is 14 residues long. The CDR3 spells CASSREPRVVEQYF. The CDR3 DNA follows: TGTGCCAGCAGCCGGGAGCCGAGGGTGGTCGAGCAATACTTC.

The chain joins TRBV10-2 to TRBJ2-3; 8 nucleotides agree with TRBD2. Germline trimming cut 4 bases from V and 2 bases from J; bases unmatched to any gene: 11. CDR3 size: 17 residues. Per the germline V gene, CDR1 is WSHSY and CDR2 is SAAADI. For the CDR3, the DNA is TGCGCCAGCAGTGCCCGAGAGCGGGGGCTCTACACAGATACGCAGTATTTT. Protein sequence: CASSARERGLYTDTQYF.

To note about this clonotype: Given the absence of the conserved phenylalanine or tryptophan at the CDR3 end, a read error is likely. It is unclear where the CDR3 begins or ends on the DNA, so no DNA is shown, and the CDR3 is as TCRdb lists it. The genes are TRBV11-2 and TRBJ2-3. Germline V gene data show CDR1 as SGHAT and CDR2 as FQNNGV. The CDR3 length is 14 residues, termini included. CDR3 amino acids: CVSSLERGTDTQYL.

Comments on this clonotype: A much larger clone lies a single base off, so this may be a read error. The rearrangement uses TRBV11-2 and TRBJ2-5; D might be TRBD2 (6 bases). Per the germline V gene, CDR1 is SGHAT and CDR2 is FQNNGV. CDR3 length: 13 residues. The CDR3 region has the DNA TGTGCCTGCAGTCGGGGGAACCAAGAGACCCAGTACTTC. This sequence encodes CACSRGNQETQYF.

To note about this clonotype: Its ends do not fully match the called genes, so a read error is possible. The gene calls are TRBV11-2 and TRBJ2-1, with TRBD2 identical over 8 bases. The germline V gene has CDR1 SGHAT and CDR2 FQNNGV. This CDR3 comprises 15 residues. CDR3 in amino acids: CARNLGAGVHNEQFF. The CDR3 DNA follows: TGTGCCAGGAACTTAGGAGCGGGAGTTCACAATGAGCAGTTTTTC.

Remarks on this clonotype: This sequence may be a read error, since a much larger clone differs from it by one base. CDR3 coding DNA: TGTGCCAGCAGCCTCTTTAAGGGCTCAGATACGCAGTATTTT. As protein: CASSLFKGSDTQYF. This sequence joins TRBV13 and TRBJ2-3; D is unclear. The CDR3 sequence is 14 residues long. V lost 5 bases to trimming and J lost 4 bases, with 13 bases between them. The germline CDR1 and CDR2 sequences are PRHDT and FYEKMQ (reference sequence).

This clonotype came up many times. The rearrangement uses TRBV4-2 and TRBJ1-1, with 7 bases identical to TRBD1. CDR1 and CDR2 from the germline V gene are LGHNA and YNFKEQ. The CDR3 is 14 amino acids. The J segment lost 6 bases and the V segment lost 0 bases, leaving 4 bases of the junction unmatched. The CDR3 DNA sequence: TGTGCCAGCAGCCAAGATAAGGGGGCGGCTGAAGCTTTCTTT. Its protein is CASSQDKGAAEAFF.

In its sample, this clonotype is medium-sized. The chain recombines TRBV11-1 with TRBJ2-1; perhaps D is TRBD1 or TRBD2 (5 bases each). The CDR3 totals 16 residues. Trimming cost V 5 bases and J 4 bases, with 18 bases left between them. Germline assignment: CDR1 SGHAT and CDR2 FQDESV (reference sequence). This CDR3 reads CASSHEPGRKYNEQFF. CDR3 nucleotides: TGTGCCAGCAGCCACGAACCGGGACGAAAATACAATGAGCAGTTCTTC. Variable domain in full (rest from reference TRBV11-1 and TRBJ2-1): EAEVAQSPRYKITEKSQAVAFWCDPISGHATLYWYRQILGQGPELLVQFQDESVVDDSQLPKDRFSAERLKGVDSTLKIQPAELGDSAMYLCASSHEPGRKYNEQFFGPGTRLTVL.

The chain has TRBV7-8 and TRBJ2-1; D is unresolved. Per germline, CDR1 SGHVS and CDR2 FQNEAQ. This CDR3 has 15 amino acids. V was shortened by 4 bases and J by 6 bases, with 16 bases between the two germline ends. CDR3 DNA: TGTGCCAGCAGCTATGATCGGGTAGCTAGCAATGAGCAGTTCTTC. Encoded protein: CASSYDRVASNEQFF.

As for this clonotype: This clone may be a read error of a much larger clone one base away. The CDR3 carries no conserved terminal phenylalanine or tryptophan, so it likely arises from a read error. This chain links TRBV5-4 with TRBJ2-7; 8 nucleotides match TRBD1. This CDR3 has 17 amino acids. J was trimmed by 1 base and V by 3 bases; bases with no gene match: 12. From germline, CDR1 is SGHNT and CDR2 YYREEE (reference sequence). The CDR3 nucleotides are TGTGCCAGCAGCTCCGCGGGACAGGCATCCTCATCCTACGAGCAGTACTCC. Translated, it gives CASSSAGQASSSYEQYS.

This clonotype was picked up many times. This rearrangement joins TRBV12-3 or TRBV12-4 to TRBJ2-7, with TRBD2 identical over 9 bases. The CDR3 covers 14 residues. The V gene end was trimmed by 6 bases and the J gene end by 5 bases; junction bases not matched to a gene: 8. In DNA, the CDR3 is TGTGCCAGCAGCAGAAGAGCGGGAGGCCACGAGCAGTACTTC. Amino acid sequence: CASSRRAGGHEQYF.

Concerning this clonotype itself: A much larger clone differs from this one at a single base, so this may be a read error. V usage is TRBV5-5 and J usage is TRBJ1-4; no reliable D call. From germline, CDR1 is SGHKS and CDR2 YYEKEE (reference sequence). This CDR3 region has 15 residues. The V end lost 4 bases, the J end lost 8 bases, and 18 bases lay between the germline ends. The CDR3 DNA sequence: TGTGCCAGCAGCCCCCTACTAGGACCGTTGGAAAAACTGTTTTTT. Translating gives CASSPLLGPLEKLFF.

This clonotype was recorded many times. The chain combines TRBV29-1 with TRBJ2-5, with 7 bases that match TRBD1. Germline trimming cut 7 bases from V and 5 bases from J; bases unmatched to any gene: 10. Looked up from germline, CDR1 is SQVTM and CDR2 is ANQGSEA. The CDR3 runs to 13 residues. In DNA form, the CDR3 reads TGCAGCGCTATGACAGGGCCGCGGGAGACCCAGTACTTC. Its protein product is CSAMTGPRETQYF.

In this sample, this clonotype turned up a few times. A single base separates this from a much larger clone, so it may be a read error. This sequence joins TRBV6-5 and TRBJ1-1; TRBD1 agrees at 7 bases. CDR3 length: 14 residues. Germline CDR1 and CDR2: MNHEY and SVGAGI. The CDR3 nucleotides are TGTGCCAGCAGTTACCTCGGACAGGACACTGGAGCTTTCTTT. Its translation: CASSYLGQDTGAFF.

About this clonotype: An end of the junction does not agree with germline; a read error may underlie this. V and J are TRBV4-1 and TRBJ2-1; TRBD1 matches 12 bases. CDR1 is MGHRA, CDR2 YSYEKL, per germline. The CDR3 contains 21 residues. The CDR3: CASCHPVAGQGAISSYNEQFF. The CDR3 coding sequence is TGCGCCAGCTGCCATCCCGTAGCGGGACAGGGGGCGATTAGCTCCTATAATGAGCAGTTCTTC.

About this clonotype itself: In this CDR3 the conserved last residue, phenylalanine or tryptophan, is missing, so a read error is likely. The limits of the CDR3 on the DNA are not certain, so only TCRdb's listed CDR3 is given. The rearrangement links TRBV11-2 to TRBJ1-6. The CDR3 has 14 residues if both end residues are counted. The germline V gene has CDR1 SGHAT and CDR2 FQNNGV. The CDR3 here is CASSFGRDNSPPHV.

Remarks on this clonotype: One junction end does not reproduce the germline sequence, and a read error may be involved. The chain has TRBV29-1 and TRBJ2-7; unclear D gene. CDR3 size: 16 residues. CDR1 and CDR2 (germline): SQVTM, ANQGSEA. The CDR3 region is CSVEDQEATPPYEQYF. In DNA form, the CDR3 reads TGCAGTGTTGAAGATCAAGAGGCCACCCCCCCCTACGAGCAGTACTTC.

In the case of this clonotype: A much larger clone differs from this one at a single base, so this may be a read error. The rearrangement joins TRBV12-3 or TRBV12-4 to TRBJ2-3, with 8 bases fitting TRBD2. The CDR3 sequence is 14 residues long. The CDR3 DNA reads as TGTGCCAGGAGTTTAGGCGGGGGGTCAGATACGCAGTATTTT. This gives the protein CARSLGGGSDTQYF.

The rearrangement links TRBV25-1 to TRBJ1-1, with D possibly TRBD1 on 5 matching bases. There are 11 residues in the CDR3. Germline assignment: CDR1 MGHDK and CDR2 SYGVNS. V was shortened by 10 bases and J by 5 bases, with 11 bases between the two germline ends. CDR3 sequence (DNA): TGTGCCACGCGGGGGAATACTGAAGCTTTCTTT. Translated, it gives CATRGNTEAFF.

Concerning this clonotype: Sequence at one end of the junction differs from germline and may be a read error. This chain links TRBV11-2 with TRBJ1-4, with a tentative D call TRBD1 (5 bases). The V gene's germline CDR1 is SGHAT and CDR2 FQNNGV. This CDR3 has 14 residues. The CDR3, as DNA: TGTGCCAGCAGCCTAGAGGTTGGGACCGAAAAAATGTTTTTT. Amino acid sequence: CASSLEVGTEKMFF.

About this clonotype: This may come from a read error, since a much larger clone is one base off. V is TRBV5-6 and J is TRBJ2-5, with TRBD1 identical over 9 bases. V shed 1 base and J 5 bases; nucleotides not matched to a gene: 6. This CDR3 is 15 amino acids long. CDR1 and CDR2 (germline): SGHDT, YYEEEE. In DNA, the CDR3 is TGTGCCAGCAGCTTGCGTGACAGGGGGAGGGAGACCCAGTACTTC. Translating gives CASSLRDRGRETQYF.

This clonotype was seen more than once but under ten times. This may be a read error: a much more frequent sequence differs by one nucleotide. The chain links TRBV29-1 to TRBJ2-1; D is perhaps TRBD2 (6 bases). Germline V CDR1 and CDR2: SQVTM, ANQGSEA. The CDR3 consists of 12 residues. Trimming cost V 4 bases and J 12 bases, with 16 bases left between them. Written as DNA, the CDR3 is TGCAGCGTTGGAACTAGCAAGGGTGGGCAGTTCTTC. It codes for CSVGTSKGGQFF.

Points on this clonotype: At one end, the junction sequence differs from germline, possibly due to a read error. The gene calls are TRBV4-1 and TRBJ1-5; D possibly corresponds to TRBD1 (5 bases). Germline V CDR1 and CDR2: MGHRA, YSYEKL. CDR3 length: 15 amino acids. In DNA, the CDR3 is TGCGCCAGCAGCCCCTGGGGCAGAAGCAATCAGACCCAGCATTTT. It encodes CASSPWGRSNQTQHF.